The T cell receptor beta chain described here comes from a study of STAT5B mutations in CD4+ large granular lymphocyte leukemia (dated by TCRdb to between 2021 and 2024). About the study as a whole: Among the healthy controls, the CDR3 'QG' motif was associated with a particular HLA allele. The study compared the TCRbeta repertoires of patients with CD4+ T-cell large granular lymphocyte leukemia against the TCRbeta repertoires of healthy blood donors. The purity of purified fractions was confirmed by flow cytometry on FACSCanto II or FACSVerse to exceed 95% among lymphocytes.

Buffy coats from 35 to 40 blood donors, supplied by the Finnish Red Cross blood service, were used as healthy controls. All TCR-sequenced material derived from peripheral blood: patient blood samples and healthy donor buffy coats. Ficoll-Hypaque gradient centrifugation was used to isolate peripheral blood mononuclear cells. Magnetic purification was used to isolate CD4+ cells from the buffy coats of the healthy controls. The Gentra Puregene Cell and Tissue kit was used for genomic DNA extraction, and quantification was performed on a Qubit 2.0 fluorometer. TCRbeta rearrangements were sequenced from genomic DNA using the immunoSEQ assay at survey resolution. Per the source publication's procedure: In the TCR sequencing data, the smallest productive clonotype frequency that could be detected was 2.59 x 10-5. Only productive TCRbeta rearrangements, meaning sequences that were complete and in-frame, were kept for the analyses. Clonality for each sample was calculated as Simpson clonality in the immunoSEQ Analyzer version 3.0. Clones were categorized by frequency as very rare, small, medium, large (1-20%) or hyperexpanded (>20%). Generation probabilities were estimated with OLGA 1.2.3, V-gene circos plots were generated with VDJtools, specificities were searched for in VDJdb, and CDR3 motifs were identified with GLIPH. Imported from immuneACCESS, the table was reduced by TCRdb to in-frame sequences with V and J called. These copies leave out some clones; in studies compared against another copy, an unresolved V gene accounts for under half, and the cause of the remainder is not known. The V and J calls and clone size come from that table; D and trimming were worked out from the DNA. The sample profile shows around 30,000 clones; more than 70% of them were found once. The ten biggest clones cover approximately 3% of the sample.

Concerning this clone itself: The specificity of this receptor is unknown. No base quality information exists; no much larger clone differs at one position.

The investigation overall reported the following: The data were not HLA-matched, and the higher clonality in CD4+ T-LGLL than in CD8+ T-LGLL could be due to the relatively small sample size. CD4-sorted patient repertoires appeared more clonal than healthy CD4+ repertoires, and this difference persisted after removing the putative leukemic clones. TRBV06-family usage was enriched among the top patient clones (8/27) compared with healthy controls (2/35). Main leukemic clonotypes were private to each patient, although roughly 26% appeared at low frequency in other patients' non-leukemic repertoires.

The CDR3 covers 18 residues, taking in both the cysteine and the phenylalanine. CDR3 DNA is the only sequence kept; it has 54 bases, read in frame from the first base. Between the V and J ends, shortened by 5 bases and 6 bases respectively, the junction contains 27 bases. The CDR1 and CDR2 encoded by the germline V gene are SGHAT and FQNNGV. The sequence links TRBV11-2 to TRBJ2-3; a weak D assignment points to TRBD1 (9 bases agree). This receptor was taken from a human donor in good health. Input material: CD4+ T cells from blood buffy coats. CDR3 reads: CASSRRDRAREGPDTQYF. The DNA reads as follows: TGTGCCAGCAGCCGCCGGGACAGGGCCCGGGAGGGCCCGGATACGCAGTATTTT.